This TCR beta chain was sequenced for a study of T cell responses to AZD1222 COVID-19 vaccine. Study-wide results and caveats: The donors showed a predominance of white British ancestry and of females, with possible underestimation of clonal diversity. Elevations in Spike-specific TCR breadth and depth followed administration of two AZD1222 doses.

Germline loops: CDR1 LGHDT, CDR2 YNNKEL (reference sequence). This CDR3 contains 15 residues. V gave up 3 bases and J gave up 3 bases, with 14 bases separating them. Points on this clone: Its antigen is not identified.

Sequenced by immunoSEQ multiplex PCR; TCRdb stores in-frame clones only, minus some. The sample lists some 150,000 clones; over 75% were seen once. This specimen was peripheral blood, taken 28 days after the second AZD1222 dose. The chain combines TRBV3-1 (or the pseudogene TRBV3-2) with TRBJ1-2; D is unresolved. This TCR came from an adult who received the AZD1222 COVID-19 vaccine. This chain's CDR3 is CASSQRTLEDYGYTF. CDR3 sequence (DNA): TGTGCCAGCAGCCAGAGGACCCTGGAGGACTATGGCTACACCTTC.